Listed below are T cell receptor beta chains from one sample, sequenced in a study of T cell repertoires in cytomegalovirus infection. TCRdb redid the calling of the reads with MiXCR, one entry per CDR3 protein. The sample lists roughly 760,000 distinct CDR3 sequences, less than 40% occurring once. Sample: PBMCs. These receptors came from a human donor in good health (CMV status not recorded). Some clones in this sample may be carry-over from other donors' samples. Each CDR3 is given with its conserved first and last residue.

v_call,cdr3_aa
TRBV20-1,CSARDSMGKAGAQETQYF
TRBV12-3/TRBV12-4,CASSGGDTGYTF
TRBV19,CASSKGLQADTQYF
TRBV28,CASSLPAGGYSTGNSPLHF
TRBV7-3,CASSLLSGGPTDTQYF
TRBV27,CDSSLQSGNYNEQFF
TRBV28,CASSQRGGWGQPQHF
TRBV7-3,CASSFARGGDTQYF
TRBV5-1,CASSFASGRYEQYF
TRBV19,CASSIQGTRNTEAFF
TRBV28,CASSPRGLAGVGELFF
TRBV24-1,CATAVSTDTQYF
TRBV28,CASSSLAGEWGGELFF
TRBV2,CASSGQGANTGELFF
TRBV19,CASSIEGTRNGYTF